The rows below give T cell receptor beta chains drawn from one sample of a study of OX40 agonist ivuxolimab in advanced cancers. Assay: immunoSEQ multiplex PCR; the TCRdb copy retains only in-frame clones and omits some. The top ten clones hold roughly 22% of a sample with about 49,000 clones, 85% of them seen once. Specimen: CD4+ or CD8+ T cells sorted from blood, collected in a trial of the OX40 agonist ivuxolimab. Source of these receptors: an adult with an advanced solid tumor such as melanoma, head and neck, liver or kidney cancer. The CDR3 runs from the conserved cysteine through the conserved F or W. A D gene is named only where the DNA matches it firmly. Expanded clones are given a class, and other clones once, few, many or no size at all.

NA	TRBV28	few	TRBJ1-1	CASSLVEGEGTEAFF	TGTGCCAGCAGTCTGGTGGAAGGGGAAGGGACTGAAGCTTTCTTT
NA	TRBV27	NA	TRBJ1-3	CASSPGASSGNTIYF	TGTGCCAGCAGTCCGGGGGCCTCCTCTGGAAACACCATATATTTT
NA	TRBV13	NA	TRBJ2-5	CASSSQGRETQYF	TGTGCCAGCAGCTCACAGGGAAGAGAGACCCAGTACTTC
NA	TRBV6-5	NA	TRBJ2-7	CASSSPILEQYF	TGTGCCAGCAGTTCGCCGATATTAGAGCAGTACTTC
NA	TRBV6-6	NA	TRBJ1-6	CASVQSTYNSPLHF	TGTGCCAGCGTACAGAGTACCTATAATTCACCCCTCCACTTT
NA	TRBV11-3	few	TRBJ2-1	CASRGDGSPNEQFF	TGTGCCAGCAGGGGGGACGGGAGCCCCAATGAGCAGTTCTTC
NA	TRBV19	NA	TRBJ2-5	CASSIGGQQKETQYF	TGTGCCAGTAGTATAGGAGGCCAGCAAAAAGAGACCCAGTACTTC
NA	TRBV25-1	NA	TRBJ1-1	CASSPWGAEAFF	TGTGCCAGCAGCCCTTGGGGGGCTGAAGCTTTCTTT
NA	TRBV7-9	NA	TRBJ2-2	CASSREVMPGELFF	TGTGCCAGCAGCCGTGAGGTCATGCCCGGGGAGCTGTTTTTT
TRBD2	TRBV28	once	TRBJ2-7	CASSSGTTIPFYEQYF	TGTGCCAGCAGTTCCGGGACTACCATTCCCTTTTACGAGCAGTACTTC
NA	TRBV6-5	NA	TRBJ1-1	CASSPGAAEAFF	TGTGCCAGCAGTCCAGGGGCGGCTGAAGCTTTCTTT
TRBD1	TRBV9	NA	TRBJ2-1	CASSPSRTGTNEQFF	TGTGCCAGCAGCCCCTCTAGGACAGGGACCAATGAGCAGTTCTTC
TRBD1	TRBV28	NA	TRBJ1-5	CASARQGLGQPQHF	TGTGCCAGCGCCCGACAGGGTTTAGGCCAGCCCCAGCATTTT
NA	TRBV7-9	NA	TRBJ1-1	CASSTQGEAFF	TGTGCCAGCAGCACTCAGGGGGAAGCTTTCTTT
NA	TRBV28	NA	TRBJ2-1	CASSSLNNEQFF	TGTGCCAGCAGTTCATTAAACAATGAGCAGTTCTTC
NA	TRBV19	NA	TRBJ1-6	CASTERGYSYNSPLHF	TGTGCCAGTACCGAGAGGGGGTACTCCTATAATTCACCCCTCCACTTT
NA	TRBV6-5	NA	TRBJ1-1	CASSPDDTEAFF	TGTGCCAGCAGTCCCGATGACACTGAAGCTTTCTTT
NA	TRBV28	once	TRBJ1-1	CASSLEGRITEAFF	TGTGCCAGCAGTTTGGAGGGGCGCATCACTGAAGCTTTCTTT